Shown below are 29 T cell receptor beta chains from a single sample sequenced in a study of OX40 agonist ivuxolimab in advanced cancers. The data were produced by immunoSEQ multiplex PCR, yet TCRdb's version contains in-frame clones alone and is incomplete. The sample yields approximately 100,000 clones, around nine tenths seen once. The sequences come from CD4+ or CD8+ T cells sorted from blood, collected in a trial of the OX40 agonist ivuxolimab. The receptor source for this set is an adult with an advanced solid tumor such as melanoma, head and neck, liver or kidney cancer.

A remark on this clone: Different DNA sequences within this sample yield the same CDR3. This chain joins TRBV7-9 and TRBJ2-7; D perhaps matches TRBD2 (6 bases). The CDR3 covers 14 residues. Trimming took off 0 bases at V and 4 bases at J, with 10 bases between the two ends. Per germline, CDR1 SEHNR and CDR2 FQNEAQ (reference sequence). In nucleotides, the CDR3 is TGTGCCAGCAGCTTAGCGGGGGGACCTTACGAGCAGTACTTC. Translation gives CASSLAGGPYEQYF.

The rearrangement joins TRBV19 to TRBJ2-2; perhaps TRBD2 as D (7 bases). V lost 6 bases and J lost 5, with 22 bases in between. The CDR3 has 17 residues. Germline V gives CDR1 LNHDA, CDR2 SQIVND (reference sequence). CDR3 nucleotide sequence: TGTGCCAGTAGCACCCAAGGGGGGGCCGGGAGGACCGGGGAGCTGTTTTTT. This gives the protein CASSTQGGAGRTGELFF.

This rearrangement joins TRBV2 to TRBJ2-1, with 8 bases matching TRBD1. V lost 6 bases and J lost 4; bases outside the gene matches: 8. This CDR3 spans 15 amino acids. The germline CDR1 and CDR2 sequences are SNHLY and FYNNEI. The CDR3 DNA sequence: TGTGCCAGCAGCCTCGGACAGGGACCATACAATGAGCAGTTCTTC. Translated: CASSLGQGPYNEQFF.

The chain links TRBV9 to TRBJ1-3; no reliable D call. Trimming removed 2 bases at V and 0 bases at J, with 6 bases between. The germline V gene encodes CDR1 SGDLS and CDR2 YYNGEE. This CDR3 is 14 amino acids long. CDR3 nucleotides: TGTGCCAGCAGCGTCCAGAGCTCTGGAAACACCATATATTTT. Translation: CASSVQSSGNTIYF.

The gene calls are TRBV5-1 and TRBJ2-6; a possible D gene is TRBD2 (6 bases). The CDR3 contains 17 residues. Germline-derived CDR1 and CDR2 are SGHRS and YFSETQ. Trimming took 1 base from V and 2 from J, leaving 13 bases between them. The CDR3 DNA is TGCGCCAGCAGCTTGACTAGCTCCCTCCCTGGGGCCAACGTCCTGACTTTC. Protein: CASSLTSSLPGANVLTF.

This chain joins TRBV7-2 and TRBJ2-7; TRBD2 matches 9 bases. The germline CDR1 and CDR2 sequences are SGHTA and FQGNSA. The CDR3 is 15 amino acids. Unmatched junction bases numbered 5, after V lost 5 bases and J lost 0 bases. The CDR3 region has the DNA TGTGCCAGCAGCCCAAGCGGGGGGCTCTCCTACGAGCAGTACTTC. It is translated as CASSPSGGLSYEQYF.

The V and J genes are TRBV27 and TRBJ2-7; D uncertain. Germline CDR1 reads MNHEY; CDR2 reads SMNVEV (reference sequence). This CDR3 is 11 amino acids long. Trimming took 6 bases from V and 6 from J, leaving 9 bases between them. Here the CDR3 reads CASRRSSEQYF. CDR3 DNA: TGTGCCAGCAGAAGGTCCAGCGAGCAGTACTTC.

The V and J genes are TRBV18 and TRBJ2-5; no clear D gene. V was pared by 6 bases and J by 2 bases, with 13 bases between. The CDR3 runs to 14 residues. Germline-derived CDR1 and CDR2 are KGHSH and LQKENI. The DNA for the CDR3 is TGTGCCAGCTCCCTTGGACGGAATCAAGAGACCCAGTACTTC. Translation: CASSLGRNQETQYF.

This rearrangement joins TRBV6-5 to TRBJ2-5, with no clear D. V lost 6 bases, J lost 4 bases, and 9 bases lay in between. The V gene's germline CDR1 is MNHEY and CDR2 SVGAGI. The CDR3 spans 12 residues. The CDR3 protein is CASSETRETQYF. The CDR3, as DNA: TGTGCCAGCAGCGAAACCCGAGAGACCCAGTACTTC.

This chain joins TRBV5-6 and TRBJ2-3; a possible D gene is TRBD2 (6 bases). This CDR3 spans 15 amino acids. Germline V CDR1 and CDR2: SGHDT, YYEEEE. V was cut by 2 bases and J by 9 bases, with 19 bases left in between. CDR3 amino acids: CASSFAGEVVRTQYF. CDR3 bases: TGTGCCAGCAGCTTCGCCGGGGAGGTCGTGAGGACGCAGTATTTT.

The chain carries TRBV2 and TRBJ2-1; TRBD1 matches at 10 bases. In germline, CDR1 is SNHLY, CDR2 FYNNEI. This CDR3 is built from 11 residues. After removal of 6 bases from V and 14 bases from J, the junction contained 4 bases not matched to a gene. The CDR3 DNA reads TGTGCCAGCAGCGACAGGGGGCTGGAGTTCTTC. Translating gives CASSDRGLEFF.

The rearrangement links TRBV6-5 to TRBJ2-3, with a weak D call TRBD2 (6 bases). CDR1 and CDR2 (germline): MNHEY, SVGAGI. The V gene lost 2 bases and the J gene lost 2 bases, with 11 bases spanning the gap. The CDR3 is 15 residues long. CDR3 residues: CASSYGRGLTDTQYF. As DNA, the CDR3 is TGTGCCAGCAGTTACGGACGGGGACTCACAGATACGCAGTATTTT.

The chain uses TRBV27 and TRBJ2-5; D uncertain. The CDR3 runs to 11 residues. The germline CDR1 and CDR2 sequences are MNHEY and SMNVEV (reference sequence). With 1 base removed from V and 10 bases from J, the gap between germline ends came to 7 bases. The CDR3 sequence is CASSLFGDQYF. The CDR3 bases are TGTGCCAGCAGTTTATTTGGCGACCAGTACTTC.

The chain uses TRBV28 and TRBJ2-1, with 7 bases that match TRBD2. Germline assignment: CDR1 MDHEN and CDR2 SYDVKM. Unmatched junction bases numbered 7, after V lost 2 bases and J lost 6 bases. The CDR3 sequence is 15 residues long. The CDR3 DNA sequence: TGTGCCAGCAGTTTAGAAGCGGGGAGGGGCAATGAGCAGTTCTTC. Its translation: CASSLEAGRGNEQFF.

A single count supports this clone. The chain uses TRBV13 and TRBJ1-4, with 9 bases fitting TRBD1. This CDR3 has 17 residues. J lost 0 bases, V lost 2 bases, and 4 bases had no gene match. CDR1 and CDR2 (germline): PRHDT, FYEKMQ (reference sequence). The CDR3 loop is CASSLKQGASTNEKLFF. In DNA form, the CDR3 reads TGTGCCAGCAGCTTAAAACAGGGGGCTTCAACTAATGAAAAACTGTTTTTT. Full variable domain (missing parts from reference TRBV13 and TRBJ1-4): AAGVIQSPRHLIKEKRETATLKCYPIPRHDTVYWYQQGPGQDPQFLISFYEKMQSDKGSIPDRFSAQQFSDYHSELNMSSLELGDSALYFCASSLKQGASTNEKLFFGSGTQLSVL.

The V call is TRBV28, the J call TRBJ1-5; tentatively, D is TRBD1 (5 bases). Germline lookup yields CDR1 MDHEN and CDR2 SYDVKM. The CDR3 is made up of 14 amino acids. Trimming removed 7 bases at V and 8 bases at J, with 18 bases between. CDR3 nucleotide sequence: TGTGCCAGCAACTTCGACAGTCCATCGGAGCCCCAGCATTTT. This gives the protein CASNFDSPSEPQHF.

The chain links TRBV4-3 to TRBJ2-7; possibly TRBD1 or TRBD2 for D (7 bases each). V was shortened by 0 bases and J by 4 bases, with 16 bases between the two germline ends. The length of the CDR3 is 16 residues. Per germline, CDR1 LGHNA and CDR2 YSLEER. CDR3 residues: CASSQDPGRGRYEQYF. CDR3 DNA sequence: TGCGCCAGCAGCCAAGATCCAGGGAGGGGGCGGTACGAGCAGTACTTC.

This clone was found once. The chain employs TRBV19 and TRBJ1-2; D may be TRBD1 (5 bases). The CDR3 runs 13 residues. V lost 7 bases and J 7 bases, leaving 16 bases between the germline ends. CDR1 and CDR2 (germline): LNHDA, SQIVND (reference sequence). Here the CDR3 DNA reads TGTGCCAGTACCGACACCGGTAGGGGTGGCTACACCTTC. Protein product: CASTDTGRGGYTF.

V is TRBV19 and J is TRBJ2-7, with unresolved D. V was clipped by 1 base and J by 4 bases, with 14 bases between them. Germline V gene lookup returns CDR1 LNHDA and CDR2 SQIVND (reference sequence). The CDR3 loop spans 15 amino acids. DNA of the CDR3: TGTGCCAGTAGTATAGCGGCCTTTAAGGGTTACGAGCAGTACTTC. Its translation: CASSIAAFKGYEQYF.

The chain's CDR3 is CASSLKGGSLVSPLHF. DNA for the CDR3: TGTGCCAGCAGCTTAAAGGGGGGAAGTTTGGTCTCACCCCTCCACTTT. The V gene is TRBV5-4, the J gene TRBJ1-6; D is possibly TRBD1 (6 bases). CDR1 SGHNT and CDR2 YYREEE come from the germline V gene (reference sequence). CDR3 length: 16 amino acids. The V and J ends lost 2 bases and 10 bases respectively, with 19 bases between them.

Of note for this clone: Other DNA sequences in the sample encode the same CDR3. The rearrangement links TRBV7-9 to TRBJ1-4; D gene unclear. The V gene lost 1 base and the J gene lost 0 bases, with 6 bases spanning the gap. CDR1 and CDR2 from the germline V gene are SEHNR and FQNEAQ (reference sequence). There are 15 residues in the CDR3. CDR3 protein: CASSLVGATNEKLFF. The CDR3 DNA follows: TGTGCCAGCAGCTTAGTTGGTGCAACTAATGAAAAACTGTTTTTT.

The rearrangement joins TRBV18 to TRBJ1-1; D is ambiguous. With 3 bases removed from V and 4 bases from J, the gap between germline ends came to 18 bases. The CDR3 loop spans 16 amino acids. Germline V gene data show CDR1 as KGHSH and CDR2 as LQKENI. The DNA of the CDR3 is TGTGCCAGCTCACCGGGCCTCGGGCCATTGGGCACTGAAGCTTTCTTT. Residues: CASSPGLGPLGTEAFF.

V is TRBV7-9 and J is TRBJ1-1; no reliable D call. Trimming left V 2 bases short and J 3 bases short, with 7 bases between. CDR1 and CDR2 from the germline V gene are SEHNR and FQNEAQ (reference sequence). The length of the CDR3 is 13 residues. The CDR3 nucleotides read TGTGCCAGCAGCTTACCCTATGACACTGAAGCTTTCTTT. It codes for CASSLPYDTEAFF.

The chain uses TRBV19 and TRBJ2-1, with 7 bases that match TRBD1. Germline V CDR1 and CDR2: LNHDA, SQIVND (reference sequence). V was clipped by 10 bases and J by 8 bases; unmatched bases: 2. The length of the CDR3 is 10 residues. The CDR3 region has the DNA TGTGCCACAAGGGGGCATGAGCAGTTCTTC. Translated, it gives CATRGHEQFF. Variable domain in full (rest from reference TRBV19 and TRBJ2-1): DGGITQSPKYLFRKEGQNVTLSCEQNLNHDAMYWYRQDPGQGLRLIYYSQIVNDFQKGDIAEGYSVSREKKESFPLTVTSAQKNPTAFYLCATRGHEQFFGPGTRLTVL.

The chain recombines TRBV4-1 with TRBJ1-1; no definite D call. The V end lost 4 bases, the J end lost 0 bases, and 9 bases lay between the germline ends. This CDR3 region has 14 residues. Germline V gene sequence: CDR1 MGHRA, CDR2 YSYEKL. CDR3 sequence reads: CASSRGLLNTEAFF. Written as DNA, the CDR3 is TGCGCCAGCAGCCGCGGACTTTTGAACACTGAAGCTTTCTTT.

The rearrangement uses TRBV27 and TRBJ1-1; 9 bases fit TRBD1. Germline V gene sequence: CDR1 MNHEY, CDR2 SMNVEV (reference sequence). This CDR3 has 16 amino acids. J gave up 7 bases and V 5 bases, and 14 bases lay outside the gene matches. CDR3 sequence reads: CASSRFPGQGDGEAFF. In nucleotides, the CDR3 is TGTGCCAGCAGTCGTTTCCCGGGACAGGGTGATGGTGAAGCTTTCTTT.

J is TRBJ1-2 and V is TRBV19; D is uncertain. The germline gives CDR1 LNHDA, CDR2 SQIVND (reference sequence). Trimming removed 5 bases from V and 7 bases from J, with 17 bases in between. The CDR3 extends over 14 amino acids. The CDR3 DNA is TGTGCCAGTAGTGGGATAACTGAATATCGTGGCTACACCTTC. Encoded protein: CASSGITEYRGYTF.

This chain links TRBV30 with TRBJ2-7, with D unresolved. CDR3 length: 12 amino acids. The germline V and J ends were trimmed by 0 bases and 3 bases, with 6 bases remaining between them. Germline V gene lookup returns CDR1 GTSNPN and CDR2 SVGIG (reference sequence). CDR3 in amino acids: CAWSVMGYEQYF. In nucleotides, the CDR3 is TGTGCCTGGAGTGTAATGGGCTACGAGCAGTACTTC. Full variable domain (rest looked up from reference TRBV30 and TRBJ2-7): SQTIHQWPATLVQPVGSPLSLECTVEGTSNPNLYWYRQAAGRGLQLLFYSVGIGQISSEVPQNLSASRPQDRQFILSSKKLLLSDSGFYLCAWSVMGYEQYFGPGTRLTVT.

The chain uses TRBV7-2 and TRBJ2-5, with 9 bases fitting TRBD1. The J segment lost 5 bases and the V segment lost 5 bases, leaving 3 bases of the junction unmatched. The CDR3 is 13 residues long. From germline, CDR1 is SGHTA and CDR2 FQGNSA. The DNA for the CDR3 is TGTGCCAGCAGCCGTGACAGGGGGGAGACCCAGTACTTC. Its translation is CASSRDRGETQYF.